The clone carrying this T cell receptor beta chain appeared many times. Its antigen remains unknown. CDR3 length: 15 residues. V lost 5 bases and J lost 6; bases outside the gene matches: 10. CDR1 is LNHNV, CDR2 YYDKDF, per germline (reference sequence). The sample's time point: persistent/refractory GD, antithyroid drugs over 5 years with positive TRAb. The TCR library was made from RNA extracted from PBMCs. It was by American Thyroid Association guidelines that Graves' disease was diagnosed. Arm-PCR of CDR3 regions with iRepertoire HTBI primers generated TCR beta libraries. Via MiXCR, TCRdb re-called the multiplex PCR reads, giving one row per CDR3 protein. The sample has roughly 430,000 distinct CDR3 sequences; approximately 22% are singletons. The data derive from a study of regulatory T cells in long-lasting Graves disease. General observations from the study: The small sample size may have reduced accuracy.

The sequenced sample was peripheral blood mononuclear cells (PBMCs), obtained when the disease was refractory, from a patient treated with antithyroid drugs. The TCR sequence derives from a female donor with Graves disease. The V and J genes are TRBV15 and TRBJ1-5; 7 nucleotides line up with TRBD1. The CDR3: CATSGGQTGVQPQHF. For the CDR3, the DNA is TGTGCCACCAGCGGGGGACAGACGGGAGTTCAGCCCCAGCATTTT. The full variable domain, with the rest looked up from reference TRBV15 and TRBJ1-5, is DAMVIQNPRYQVTQFGKPVTLSCSQTLNHNVMYWYQQKSSQAPKLLFHYYDKDFNNEADTPDNFQSRRPNTSFCFLDIRSPGLGDTAMYLCATSGGQTGVQPQHFGDGTRLSIL.